Listed below are T cell receptor beta chains from one sample, sequenced in a study of cytomegalovirus exposure and HLA in healthy donors. Some clones are missing from TCRdb's copy, which holds only in-frame ones; the method was immunoSEQ multiplex PCR. The sample holds fewer than 150,000 clones, about 83% seen once. Sequencing was done on a sample of PBMCs. All receptors derive from a young man in good health and CMV-seronegative. Each CDR3 is given with its conserved first and last residue. The D gene is left open where the match is weak. Size is omitted from some rows. Given values are once, few, many or a class for expanded clones.

V gene	clone size	J gene	D gene	CDR3 protein	CDR3 DNA
TRBV9	few	TRBJ1-6	TRBD1	CASSPTGQGGSPLHF	TGTGCCAGCAGCCCAACGGGGCAGGGGGGCTCACCCCTCCACTTT
TRBV29-1	NA	TRBJ2-3	NA	CSVDGGGTDTQYF	TGCAGCGTTGATGGAGGGGGCACAGATACGCAGTATTTT
TRBV6-6	once	TRBJ1-1	NA	CASSYDRSPVNTEAFF	TGTGCCAGCAGTTATGACAGGAGTCCAGTGAACACTGAAGCTTTCTTT
TRBV6-6	NA	TRBJ2-1	TRBD1	CASSGQGFSYNEQFF	TGTGCCAGCAGTGGACAGGGTTTCTCCTACAATGAGCAGTTCTTC
TRBV15	NA	TRBJ2-7	TRBD1	CATSRDRDSGFEQYF	TGTGCCACCAGCAGAGATCGGGACAGTGGCTTCGAGCAGTACTTC
TRBV20-1	NA	TRBJ1-1	TRBD1	CSARGQGAAFF	TGCAGTGCTAGAGGACAGGGTGCAGCTTTCTTT
TRBV15	NA	TRBJ2-3	TRBD1	CATSRDPGQVKYF	TGTGCCACCAGCAGAGATCCGGGACAGGTGAAATATTTT
TRBV2	NA	TRBJ1-1	NA	CASSAGLRNTEAFF	TGTGCCAGCAGTGCTGGTCTGAGAAATACTGAAGCTTTCTTT
TRBV30	NA	TRBJ1-4	NA	CAGTWRANEKLFF	TGTGCCGGGACGTGGAGGGCTAATGAAAAACTGTTTTTT
TRBV2	once	TRBJ2-3	NA	CASRGGADTQYF	TGTGCCAGCAGGGGGGGAGCAGATACGCAGTATTTT
TRBV5-6	NA	TRBJ2-1	TRBD1	CASSQRTGSIIDEQFF	TGTGCCAGCAGCCAGCGGACAGGGTCGATTATAGATGAGCAGTTCTTC
TRBV6-6	NA	TRBJ1-2	TRBD1	CASTPDRVYGYTF	TGTGCCAGCACCCCGGACAGGGTTTATGGCTACACCTTC
TRBV5-5	once	TRBJ1-4	NA	CASSPGVLWGPNEKLFF	TGTGCCAGCAGCCCCGGGGTCCTATGGGGTCCCAATGAAAAACTGTTTTTT
TRBV6-5	once	TRBJ1-1	TRBD1	CASSYRGGQGAGEAFF	TGTGCCAGCAGTTACAGGGGGGGACAGGGGGCCGGGGAAGCTTTCTTT
TRBV7-2	once	TRBJ1-5	NA	CASSRGRVNQPQHF	TGTGCCAGCAGCCGTGGGCGGGTGAATCAGCCCCAGCATTTT
TRBV2	NA	TRBJ1-5	NA	CASSEVASQNQPQHF	TGTGCCAGCAGTGAAGTGGCCTCACAGAATCAGCCCCAGCATTTT
TRBV7-9	NA	TRBJ2-1	NA	CASSSLTANNEQFF	TGTGCCAGCAGCTCCTTGACAGCCAACAATGAGCAGTTCTTC
TRBV6-6	NA	TRBJ2-1	TRBD2	CASSYEGGGRYNEQFF	TGTGCCAGCAGTTACGAAGGCGGGGGGCGGTACAATGAGCAGTTCTTC
TRBV9	NA	TRBJ2-3	TRBD2	CASSVSGGYTDTQYF	TGTGCCAGCAGCGTAAGCGGGGGGTACACAGATACGCAGTATTTT
TRBV29-1	NA	TRBJ1-2	NA	CSVDFGGHYGYTF	TGCAGCGTTGATTTCGGAGGACACTATGGCTACACCTTC
TRBV19	once	TRBJ2-7	TRBD1	CASSLVTQGAQDEQYF	TGTGCCAGTAGTCTCGTCACGCAGGGGGCGCAGGACGAGCAGTACTTC
TRBV5-1	NA	TRBJ1-2	NA	CASSPQGAQGYTF	TGCGCCAGCAGCCCCCAAGGGGCGCAGGGCTACACCTTC
TRBV7-9	NA	TRBJ1-2	TRBD1	CASSPRTGLASEDYGYTF	TGTGCCAGCAGCCCAAGGACAGGTCTGGCTTCGGAAGACTATGGCTACACCTTC
TRBV29-1	NA	TRBJ1-1	NA	CSVVRGGRTEAFF	TGCAGCGTTGTAAGGGGGGGGCGGACTGAAGCTTTCTTT
TRBV19	NA	TRBJ1-5	NA	CASTTGRGSGVNQPQHF	TGTGCCAGTACCACAGGAAGGGGCTCGGGGGTCAATCAGCCCCAGCATTTT
TRBV4-2	NA	TRBJ1-6	NA	CASSQDNSYNSPLHF	TGTGCCAGCAGCCAAGACAACTCCTATAATTCACCCCTCCACTTT
TRBV25-1	NA	TRBJ2-3	NA	CASSRDTSTDTQYF	TGTGCCAGCAGCCGGGACACGAGCACAGATACGCAGTATTTT
TRBV6-5	NA	TRBJ1-4	NA	CASSYGRAGEKLFF	TGTGCCAGCAGTTATGGCAGGGCCGGTGAAAAACTGTTTTTT
TRBV27	NA	TRBJ2-3	NA	CASSLRTDTQYF	TGTGCCAGCAGTCTACGCACAGATACGCAGTATTTT
TRBV9	once	TRBJ1-3	TRBD1	CASSTDAGTVSGNTIYF	TGTGCCAGCAGCACCGACGCCGGGACAGTTTCTGGAAACACCATATATTTT
TRBV2	NA	TRBJ1-4	NA	CASIPGAGAATNEKLFF	TGTGCCAGCATCCCGGGTGCGGGGGCCGCAACTAATGAAAAACTGTTTTTT
TRBV6-5	once	TRBJ2-7	TRBD2	CTSSRAGYSYEQYF	TGTACCAGCAGTAGAGCGGGGTACTCCTACGAGCAGTACTTC
TRBV9	NA	TRBJ2-2	TRBD2	CASSVYSGGNTGELFF	TGTGCCAGCAGCGTATATAGCGGGGGGAACACCGGGGAGCTGTTTTTT